This T cell receptor beta chain was captured by sequencing in a study of shared clonotypes between healthy human individuals. About the study: The study drew on two women and three men aged 18 to 49 as donors.

As for this clone: The target antigen is unknown.

CDR3 size: 16 residues. In germline, CDR1 is SGHNT, CDR2 YYREEE (reference sequence). Trimming pared 2 bases from V and 0 bases from J, leaving 12 bases between. The method was immunoSEQ multiplex PCR; TCRdb's version includes in-frame clones alone and lacks a portion of them. This sample has about 1 million clones; about 80% occur once, and the top ten carry 1.4%. Study results and caveats: Shared across a few donors were about 4.6% of the naive CD4 clonotypes. The study generally estimated greater richness for naive than memory subsets.

Those who donated were healthy HIV-negative adults, with no recent acute infections or vaccinations reported. The chain is built from TRBV5-4 and TRBJ2-1, with a possible D match to TRBD1 (5 bases). The TCR sequence derives from a man aged 18 to 29 in good health. Sequences were obtained from memory CD4+ T cells sorted from blood. Subset here: CD45RA-negative fraction. The CDR3 loop is CASSLGQGISYNEQFF. DNA for the CDR3: TGTGCCAGCAGCTTAGGGCAGGGTATCTCCTACAATGAGCAGTTCTTC. The full variable domain, completed using reference TRBV5-4 and TRBJ2-1, is ETGVTQSPTHLIKTRGQQVTLRCSSQSGHNTVSWYQQALGQGPQFIFQYYREEENGRGNFPPRFSGLQFPNYSSELNVNALELDDSALYLCASSLGQGISYNEQFFGPGTRLTVL.